This entry describes one TCR beta chain. Which antigen it targets is not known. No qualities accompany the bases; no much larger clone lies one base away. The data were taken from a study of CD8 T cells in ankylosing spondylitis (TCRdb year 2017). The study in broad terms: T cell receptor beta repertoires were profiled in healthy donors and ankylosing spondylitis patients so that disease-linked TCR variants could be found. The full study cohort was made up of approximately 27 ankylosing spondylitis patients and around 100 healthy donors. Samples of peripheral blood were taken, and for ankylosing spondylitis patients, synovial fluid was collected as well. What the study reported, not specific to this receptor: The disease-linked clones had a CD8+ phenotype and were found at relatively low frequencies in peripheral blood. Blood from ankylosing spondylitis patients appeared to be characterized by a TCR beta motif made up of fewer than ten highly homologous amino acid variants. According to the report, matched synovial fluid samples from ankylosing spondylitis patients were significantly enriched for the disease-linked clones. Some of the motif variants had been reported before in the synovial fluid and blood of reactive arthritis patients, a finding that suggests common disease-initiation mechanisms.

Sequencer: Illumina MiSeq. Quantitative 5'-RACE with molecular barcodes was the method used to prepare the TCR beta libraries. In the paper's pipeline: To identify disease-linked TCR variants, a new computational method was used, one built on a probabilistic model of VDJ rearrangement. The public reads were reprocessed in TCRdb via fastp at Q25 and MiXCR, keeping in-frame beta chains. Each CDR3 protein appears once, grouped with its most common genes and DNA. The V and J calls follow TCRdb's processing rather than the paper's. The sample yields about 33,000 distinct CDR3 sequences; approximately 14% were counted once. The ten largest clones take up 36% of the sample. The junction shows trimming of 5 bases on V and 2 bases on J, plus 10 bases between the germline ends. Its CDR3 holds 15 amino acids, cysteine through phenylalanine. The entry retains the CDR3 DNA only, 45 bases that are in frame from base 1. Looking up the germline V gene yields CDR1 SGHTA and CDR2 FQGNSA.

This receptor was identified in a male donor with ankylosing spondylitis or in good health (not recorded which). The specimen sequenced was blood. This chain joins TRBV7-2 to TRBJ2-6, and perhaps TRBD2 as D gene, on 5 matching bases. The CDR3 protein is CASSALATGANVLTF. The nucleotide sequence is given as TGTGCCAGCAGCGCCCTAGCAACTGGGGCCAACGTCCTGACTTTC.